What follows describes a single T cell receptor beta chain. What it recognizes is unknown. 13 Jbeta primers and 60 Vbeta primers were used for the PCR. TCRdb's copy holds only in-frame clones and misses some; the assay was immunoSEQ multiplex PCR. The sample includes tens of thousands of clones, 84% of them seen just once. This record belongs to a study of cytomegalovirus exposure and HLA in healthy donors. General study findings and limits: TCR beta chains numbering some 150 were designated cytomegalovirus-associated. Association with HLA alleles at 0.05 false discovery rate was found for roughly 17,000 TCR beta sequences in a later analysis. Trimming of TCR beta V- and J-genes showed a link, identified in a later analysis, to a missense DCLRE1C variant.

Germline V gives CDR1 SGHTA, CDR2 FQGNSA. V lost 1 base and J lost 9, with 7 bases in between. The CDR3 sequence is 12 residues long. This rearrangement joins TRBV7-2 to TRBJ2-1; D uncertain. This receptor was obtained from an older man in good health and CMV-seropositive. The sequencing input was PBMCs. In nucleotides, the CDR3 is TGTGCCAGCAGCTTAGGCGCTACTGAGCAGTTCTTC. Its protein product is CASSLGATEQFF. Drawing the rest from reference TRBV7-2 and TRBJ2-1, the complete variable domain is GAGVSQSPSNKVTEKGKDVELRCDPISGHTALYWYRQSLGQGLEFLIYFQGNSAPDKSGLPSDRFSAERTGGSVSTLTIQRTQQEDSAVYLCASSLGATEQFFGPGTRLTVL.